This T cell receptor beta chain was observed in a study of T cells after yellow fever vaccination. Study-wide context: The authors prepared low-cell-number fractions using SMART-Seq v4 Ultra Low Input.

This clonotype was counted only a few times. Its target is not known. Germline V CDR1 and CDR2: MGHRA, YSYEKL. The CDR3 runs to 15 residues. Trimming at V came to 1 base and at J to 5 bases, leaving 1 base not matched to a gene. Findings and caveats of the study: The CD4 and CD8 compartments had a small share of their clonotypes in common.

TCR cDNA was made by 5'RACE template switching, adding a universal primer site and UMIs. TCRdb passed the 5' RACE reads through MiXCR, listing each CDR3 protein once. This sample has 180,000 or so distinct CDR3 sequences; roughly 11% occur once, and the top ten carry 35% to 40%. This rearrangement joins TRBV4-1 to TRBJ2-1; 11 nucleotides agree with TRBD2. The receptor comes from a man younger than 30 who received the YFV17D yellow fever vaccine. Specimen: CD8+ T cells sorted from PBMCs, collected 15 days after the yellow fever booster vaccination. The CDR3 loop reads CASSQALAGDNEQFF. Written as DNA, the CDR3 is TGCGCCAGCAGCCAAGCACTAGCGGGGGACAATGAGCAGTTCTTC.